This record looks at one T cell receptor (beta chain) sequence and its context. Antigen specificity is unknown. The assay was immunoSEQ multiplex PCR, and TCRdb's table has in-frame clones only and misses some. The table lists about 2.2 million clones, just over 90% of them singletons. These data belong to a study of shared clonotypes between healthy human individuals. Study conclusions and caveats: Compared with clonotypes that all four donors shared, non-shared clonotypes had lower generation probabilities. Investigators expected sequencing depth to affect clonotype sharing among donors. Sample collection involved blood only; tissue repertoires are likely different.

CD45RO negativity and positive selection for CCR7 defined naive CD8 cells, a population that excluded terminally differentiated effector memory CD45RA+ cells. The CDR3 length is 15 residues. Per the germline V gene, CDR1 is SGHAT and CDR2 is FQNNGV. Trimming removed 0 bases from V and 3 bases from J, with 12 bases in between. This TCR derives from a man younger than 30 in good health. Some clones in this sample may be carry-over from other donors' samples. The sample comprised naive CD8+ T cells from PBMCs. The chain links TRBV11-2 to TRBJ2-7; D may be TRBD2 (7 bases). The CDR3 region has the DNA TGTGCCAGCAGCTTAGATTGGGGGGGCAGCTACGAGCAGTACTTC. Translation gives CASSLDWGGSYEQYF. Full variable domain (missing parts from reference TRBV11-2 and TRBJ2-7): EAGVAQSPRYKIIEKRQSVAFWCNPISGHATLYWYQQILGQGPKLLIQFQNNGVVDDSQLPKDRFSAERLKGVDSTLKIQPAKLEDSAVYLCASSLDWGGSYEQYFGPGTRLTVT.